The next 6 T cell receptor beta chains were all read from a single sample in a study of cytomegalovirus exposure and HLA in healthy donors. Primers included in the PCR were 60 Vbeta and 13 Jbeta primers. The repertoire was sequenced with immunoSEQ multiplex PCR; TCRdb's copy has only in-frame clones and lacks some. The repertoire has 150,000 to 200,000 clones, roughly 68% of them found once; the top ten carry 1.5% to 2%. The sample was PBMCs. The source of these receptors is a woman in her 30s in good health and CMV-seronegative.

CDR3 sequence reads: CASSLRGGWGMHGYTF. CDR3 coding DNA: TGTGCCAGCAGTTTACGGGGAGGTTGGGGGATGCATGGCTACACCTTC. The J gene is TRBJ1-2, the V gene TRBV27, with D possibly matching TRBD1 (5 bases). The ends were cut back, 2 bases at V and 6 bases at J, with 19 bases in the middle. CDR3 size: 16 residues. Germline V gene lookup returns CDR1 MNHEY and CDR2 SMNVEV (reference sequence).

The chain combines TRBV5-1 with TRBJ2-2, with 8 bases aligning to TRBD1. CDR1 SGHRS and CDR2 YFSETQ come from the germline V gene. Unmatched junction bases numbered 3, after V lost 2 bases and J lost 0 bases. The CDR3 totals 16 residues. The CDR3 reads CASSFRTGTNTGELFF. CDR3 coding DNA: TGCGCCAGCAGCTTTAGGACAGGGACGAACACCGGGGAGCTGTTTTTT.

This rearrangement joins TRBV29-1 to TRBJ2-7, with 8 bases aligning to TRBD1. The CDR3 extends over 13 amino acids. The J segment lost 0 bases and the V segment lost 6 bases, leaving 4 bases of the junction unmatched. The V gene's germline CDR1 is SQVTM and CDR2 ANQGSEA. As DNA, the CDR3 is TGCAGCGTCGGGACAGGACCCTCCTACGAGCAGTACTTC. This sequence encodes CSVGTGPSYEQYF.

J is TRBJ1-1 and V is TRBV7-9, with D uncertain. The CDR3 contains 11 residues. Germline V CDR1 and CDR2: SEHNR, FQNEAQ (reference sequence). V lost 5 bases to trimming and J lost 7 bases, with 8 bases between them. CDR3 protein: CASSHRGEAFF. The CDR3 DNA is TGTGCCAGCAGCCACCGCGGTGAAGCTTTCTTT.

This clone was counted only a few times. CDR3 in amino acids: CASSVGPRREENSPLHF. DNA for the CDR3: TGTGCCAGCAGCGTAGGCCCCCGCAGGGAGGAGAATTCACCCCTCCACTTT. The chain links TRBV9 to TRBJ1-6; perhaps TRBD1 as D (5 bases). The CDR3 is made up of 17 amino acids. V shed 0 bases and J shed 7 bases, with 17 bases lying between them. The V gene's germline CDR1 is SGDLS and CDR2 YYNGEE.

The rearrangement joins TRBV7-2 to TRBJ2-7; 10 nucleotides agree with TRBD2. The junction had 4 bases not matched to a gene; V was cut back by 0 bases and J by 5 bases. The germline CDR1 and CDR2 sequences are SGHTA and FQGNSA. This CDR3 spans 15 amino acids. CDR3: CASSLALAGRHEQYF. The CDR3 DNA is TGTGCCAGCAGCTTAGCACTAGCGGGGCGACACGAGCAGTACTTC.